This T cell receptor (beta chain) derives from a study of graft-versus-host responses after intestinal transplantation. Across the study: The recipients all started with anti-thymocyte globulin induction and then took tacrolimus and steroids for 3 to 4 years.

CDR3 size: 12 residues. V shed 1 base and J shed 8 bases, with 11 bases lying between them. The germline gives CDR1 GTSNPN, CDR2 SVGIG (reference sequence). With respect to this clone: As yet, its antigen is unknown.

The method was immunoSEQ multiplex PCR; TCRdb's version includes in-frame clones alone and lacks a portion of them. The repertoire holds about 120,000 clones, with 90% to 95% as singletons. This specimen was unstimulated CD4+ T cells sorted from spleen or lymph node cells, taken before transplant. The chain has TRBV30 and TRBJ1-2, with unresolved D. This clonotype originated in a human donor who was the organ donor for an intestinal transplant. The CDR3 region is CAWSGTFGGYTF. Written as DNA, the CDR3 is TGTGCCTGGAGTGGGACTTTCGGGGGCTACACCTTC. The full variable domain, rest sourced from reference TRBV30 and TRBJ1-2, is SQTIHQWPATLVQPVGSPLSLECTVEGTSNPNLYWYRQAAGRGLQLLFYSVGIGQISSEVPQNLSASRPQDRQFILSSKKLLLSDSGFYLCAWSGTFGGYTFGSGTRLTVV.